What follows describes a single TCR beta chain. Its antigen is unidentified. Sequencing was performed with immunoSEQ multiplex PCR; in TCRdb, only in-frame clones are kept and a portion is missing. The data show around 80,000 clones, more than 80% seen once. The data belong to a study of OX40 agonist ivuxolimab in advanced cancers. Turning to the study itself: Among those enrolled, mean age was roughly 62 years (range roughly 20 to 85) and 82.7% were male.

Looked up from germline, CDR1 is MGHRA and CDR2 is YSYEKL. The CDR3 runs 13 residues. V lost 2 bases and J 6 bases, leaving 10 bases between the germline ends. Study-level findings and limits: In the 0.1 to 3.0 mg/kg range, CD4+ and CD8+ blood T cells had expanded clonally by week 6. Some nonresponders likewise displayed low normalized T-cell clonal expansion. CD8+ T cells were the subset that, on average, had more expanded clones than CD4+.

The chain is built from TRBV4-1 and TRBJ1-1; D perhaps matches TRBD1 (6 bases). This sequence was found in an adult with an advanced solid tumor such as melanoma, head and neck, liver or kidney cancer. Sample: CD4+ or CD8+ T cells sorted from blood, taken in a trial of the OX40 agonist ivuxolimab. CDR3 residues: CASSQRTEAEAFF. CDR3 nucleotide sequence: TGCGCCAGCAGCCAACGGACAGAAGCTGAAGCTTTCTTT.